Each of the 29 T cell receptor beta chains below was sequenced from the same sample in a study of CD8 T cells in ankylosing spondylitis. Study-level results: A motif in TCR beta, a set of eight highly homologous variants, appeared characteristic of ankylosing spondylitis blood.

TCRdb re-called the 5' RACE reads with MiXCR, one entry per CDR3 protein. The sample carries 700,000 to 1,000,000 distinct CDR3 sequences, roughly 12% recorded once. The antigens these receptors bind are not known. The sequenced sample was blood, either unsorted or a sorted T cell fraction (not recorded which). The receptors shown here come from a male donor with ankylosing spondylitis.

V and J are TRBV20-1 and TRBJ2-3, with 7 bases lining up with TRBD2. The CDR3 covers 14 residues. Germline V lookup: CDR1 DFQATT, CDR2 SNEGSKA (reference sequence). Unmatched junction bases numbered 3, after V lost 0 bases and J lost 3 bases. This chain's CDR3 is CSARDSGGTDTQYF. CDR3 DNA: TGCAGTGCTAGAGATTCGGGAGGTACAGATACGCAGTATTTT.

The gene calls are TRBV11-2 and TRBJ2-5, with D possibly TRBD1 on 6 matching bases. Germline V gives CDR1 SGHAT, CDR2 FQNNGV. This CDR3 is 15 amino acids long. V was pared by 1 base and J by 1 base, with 10 bases between. The CDR3 sequence is CASSLGWGPQETQYF. CDR3 DNA sequence: TGTGCCAGCAGCTTAGGGTGGGGGCCCCAAGAGACCCAGTACTTC.

The chain links TRBV7-2 to TRBJ1-3; D unresolved. CDR3 length: 12 amino acids. V shed 6 bases and J shed 4 bases, with 7 bases lying between them. Germline values: CDR1 SGHTA, CDR2 FQGNSA. CDR3 nucleotide sequence: TGTGCCAGCAGTTTAAACGGAAACACCATATATTTT. It is translated as CASSLNGNTIYF.

This sequence joins TRBV25-1 and TRBJ2-7, with D possibly TRBD2 on 6 matching bases. Trimming pared 2 bases from V and 2 bases from J, leaving 10 bases between. The CDR3 is 14 amino acids. Germline CDR1 and CDR2: MGHDK and SYGVNS. The CDR3 here is CASSEIGEAYEQYF. The DNA of the CDR3 is TGTGCCAGCAGTGAAATTGGGGAGGCCTACGAGCAGTACTTC.

In its sample, this clonotype was seen many times. This chain connects TRBV2 to TRBJ2-7; D is ambiguous. CDR1 and CDR2 (germline): SNHLY, FYNNEI. Between the trimmed V and J ends, which lost 7 bases and 4 bases, there was a span of 14 bases. The CDR3 length is 13 residues. CDR3 in amino acids: CASNGVGGYEQYF. CDR3 nucleotides: TGTGCCAGCAACGGTGTCGGTGGATACGAGCAGTACTTC. Together with reference TRBV2 and TRBJ2-7, the CDR3 gives the full variable domain: EPEVTQTPSHQVTQMGQEVILRCVPISNHLYFYWYRQILGQKVEFLVSFYNNEISEKSEIFDDQFSVERPDGSNFTLKIRSTKLEDSAMYFCASNGVGGYEQYFGPGTRLTVT.

This clonotype was seen many times. The J gene is TRBJ1-1, the V gene TRBV6-2 or TRBV6-3; D ambiguous. The CDR3 spans 14 residues. Germline loops: CDR1 MNHEY, CDR2 SVGEGT. Trimming took off 6 bases at V and 1 base at J, with 12 bases between the two ends. In DNA, the CDR3 is TGTGCCAGCAGGTCAGGTGGAGGGAACACTGAAGCTTTCTTT. Amino acid sequence: CASRSGGGNTEAFF.

This sequence joins TRBV10-3 and TRBJ2-1, with D tentatively TRBD2 (6 bases). The CDR3 is made up of 14 amino acids. Germline V gives CDR1 ENHRY, CDR2 SYGVKD. V was cut by 0 bases and J by 9 bases, with 12 bases left in between. CDR3 region: CAISESRGEGEQFF. Here the CDR3 DNA reads TGTGCCATCAGTGAGTCGCGCGGGGAAGGTGAGCAGTTCTTC.

This clonotype was picked up a small number of times. The chain has TRBV6-5 and TRBJ1-4, with TRBD1 as a possible D gene (6 bases). Germline CDR1 reads MNHEY; CDR2 reads SVGAGI. This CDR3 is 11 amino acids long. V was cut by 6 bases and J by 8 bases, with 7 bases left in between. The DNA of the CDR3 is TGTGCCAGCAGGGGGGCCGAAAAACTGTTTTTT. The encoded protein is CASRGAEKLFF.

This clonotype was seen more than once but under ten times. The chain links TRBV6-1 to TRBJ2-2; TRBD2 aligns across 7 bases. The CDR3 extends over 14 amino acids. Unmatched junction bases numbered 8, after V lost 7 bases and J lost 6 bases. Germline V gives CDR1 MNHNS, CDR2 SASEGT. The CDR3 reads CASTAGTMAGELFF. In DNA form, the CDR3 reads TGTGCCAGCACCGCCGGGACTATGGCCGGGGAGCTGTTTTTT.

In this sample, this clonotype turned up many times. The CDR3 protein is CSATDPGPGVLNEQFF. For the CDR3, the DNA is TGCAGTGCTACAGACCCGGGACCCGGTGTGCTTAATGAGCAGTTCTTC. V is TRBV20-1 and J is TRBJ2-1; possibly TRBD1 or TRBD2 for D (5 bases each). Trimming left V 4 bases short and J 7 bases short, with 23 bases between. The CDR3 has 16 residues. The V gene's germline CDR1 is DFQATT and CDR2 SNEGSKA (reference sequence).

This rearrangement joins TRBV20-1 to TRBJ2-7, with a weak D call TRBD2 (6 bases). Per the germline V gene, CDR1 is DFQATT and CDR2 is SNEGSKA (reference sequence). This CDR3 has 13 amino acids. V lost 5 bases, J lost 3 bases, and 14 bases lay in between. The CDR3 sequence: CSASPGLNYEQYF. The CDR3 DNA sequence: TGCAGTGCTTCTCCGGGACTCAACTACGAGCAGTACTTC.

The chain has TRBV18 and TRBJ1-1; D may be TRBD1 (6 bases). CDR1 is KGHSH, CDR2 LQKENI, per germline. Trimming pared 5 bases from V and 1 base from J, leaving 17 bases between. The CDR3 totals 16 residues. DNA of the CDR3: TGTGCCAGCTCAATTTCCCAGGGGTCCGGGAACACTGAAGCTTTCTTT. Translation: CASSISQGSGNTEAFF.

The gene calls are TRBV7-6 and TRBJ1-6; 7 bases align to TRBD1. Germline CDR1 and CDR2: SGHVS and FNYEAQ. The CDR3 has 13 amino acids. Germline trimming cut 4 bases from V and 10 bases from J; bases unmatched to any gene: 4. The CDR3 loop is CASSSDRESPLHF. The CDR3 region has the DNA TGTGCCAGCAGCTCCGACAGGGAATCACCCCTCCACTTT.

The V call is TRBV6-2 or TRBV6-3, the J call TRBJ2-1; D gene uncertain. This CDR3 comprises 14 residues. Germline V CDR1 and CDR2: MNHEY, SVGEGT. Between the trimmed V and J ends, which lost 10 bases and 6 bases, there was a span of 19 bases. The CDR3 loop reads CATIDPKPFNEQFF. As DNA, the CDR3 is TGTGCCACCATCGACCCGAAACCCTTCAATGAGCAGTTCTTC.

The chain has TRBV6-1 and TRBJ1-2; D gene uncertain. V was trimmed by 6 bases and J by 0 bases, leaving 11 bases between them. CDR1 is MNHNS, CDR2 SASEGT, per germline. The CDR3 covers 14 residues. This chain's CDR3 is CASSPRKPNYGYTF. In nucleotides, the CDR3 is TGTGCCAGCAGCCCACGGAAACCTAACTATGGCTACACCTTC.

The CDR3 here is CSATTGTESNQPQHF. As DNA, the CDR3 is TGCAGTGCTACCACCGGGACAGAGAGCAATCAGCCCCAGCATTTT. This rearrangement joins TRBV20-1 to TRBJ1-5; TRBD1 matches 7 bases. The CDR3 sequence is 15 residues long. J lost 1 base, V lost 4 bases, and 7 bases had no gene match. Per germline, CDR1 DFQATT and CDR2 SNEGSKA (reference sequence).

This clonotype has just a few counts. The V call is TRBV29-1, the J call TRBJ2-3, with TRBD2 matching 7 bases. After removal of 4 bases from V and 0 bases from J, the junction contained 4 bases not matched to a gene. CDR1 and CDR2 from the germline V gene are SQVTM and ANQGSEA. The CDR3 sequence is 14 residues long. CDR3 protein: CSVARGDSTDTQYF. The CDR3 DNA sequence: TGCAGCGTTGCCCGGGGGGATAGCACAGATACGCAGTATTTT.

With respect to this clonotype: Since a much larger clone is just one base distant, this may be a read error. This sequence joins TRBV5-1 and TRBJ1-4, with TRBD1 matching 10 bases. This CDR3 has 14 amino acids. CDR1 is SGHRS and CDR2 is YFSETQ in the germline V gene. CDR3 DNA sequence: TGCGCCAGCAGCCTAGGGACAGGGGCCGAAAAACAGTTTTTT. It encodes CASSLGTGAEKQFF.

The J gene is TRBJ2-1, the V gene TRBV28; TRBD2 matches at 7 bases. Per germline, CDR1 MDHEN and CDR2 SYDVKM. V lost 6 bases, J lost 6 bases, and 8 bases stayed unmatched. This CDR3 spans 14 amino acids. This CDR3 reads CASRAGRWGNEQFF. The CDR3 DNA reads TGTGCCAGCAGAGCCGGGAGGTGGGGCAATGAGCAGTTCTTC.

This clonotype was counted between two and nine times. The chain has TRBV5-6 and TRBJ2-1; 8 positions match TRBD2. The CDR3 has 15 residues. Germline V lookup: CDR1 SGHDT, CDR2 YYEEEE. Trimming at V came to 5 bases and at J to 2 bases, leaving 6 bases not matched to a gene. CDR3 DNA: TGTGCCAGCAGTAGACTAGCGCAGACCTACAATGAGCAGTTCTTC. It is translated as CASSRLAQTYNEQFF.

At least ten counts were recorded for this clonotype. The CDR3 protein is CASSILGGGREQYF. The DNA of the CDR3 is TGTGCCAGTAGTATCTTGGGCGGAGGGCGCGAGCAGTACTTC. The genes are TRBV19 and TRBJ2-7, with a weak D call TRBD2 (6 bases). Germline V gene sequence: CDR1 LNHDA, CDR2 SQIVND (reference sequence). The CDR3 consists of 14 residues. Deletions cut 3 bases from V and 6 bases from J, with 15 bases between.

V gene TRBV6-2 or TRBV6-3 combines with J gene TRBJ1-1; 8 nucleotides match TRBD1. This CDR3 is built from 13 residues. CDR1 and CDR2 from the germline V gene are MNHEY and SVGEGT. The V gene end was trimmed by 11 bases and the J gene end by 5 bases; junction bases not matched to a gene: 10. The CDR3 protein is CAGRQGARTEAFF. The CDR3 DNA follows: TGTGCCGGCCGTCAGGGGGCGAGGACTGAAGCTTTCTTT.

The chain joins TRBV20-1 to TRBJ2-1, with TRBD2 as a possible D gene (6 bases). Looked up from germline, CDR1 is DFQATT and CDR2 is SNEGSKA (reference sequence). Trimming cost V 6 bases and J 0 bases, with 12 bases left between them. The CDR3 has 14 amino acids. The CDR3 here is CSACIGSSYNEQFF. The CDR3 coding sequence is TGCAGTGCCTGCATCGGGAGCTCCTACAATGAGCAGTTCTTC.

The rearrangement links TRBV10-3 to TRBJ2-3; 7 bases match TRBD2. After removal of 1 base from V and 10 bases from J, the junction contained 5 bases not matched to a gene. The germline CDR1 and CDR2 sequences are ENHRY and SYGVKD. This CDR3 spans 13 amino acids. CDR3 coding DNA: TGTGCCATCAGTGAGTGGGGACTAACGGCGCAGTATTTT. Its translation: CAISEWGLTAQYF.

This clonotype came up a few times. CDR3 DNA sequence: TGTGCCATCAGTGATGGTTCCTACGAGCAGTACTTC. Translating gives CAISDGSYEQYF. V gene TRBV10-3 combines with J gene TRBJ2-7; no clear D gene. Germline V lookup: CDR1 ENHRY, CDR2 SYGVKD. This CDR3 region has 12 residues. V gave up 3 bases and J gave up 1 base, with 4 bases separating them.

This clonotype occurred many times. V and J are TRBV6-5 and TRBJ1-2; the D gene is possibly TRBD1 (6 bases). Trimming shortened V by 5 bases and J by 4 bases, and 8 bases separated the two germline ends. Germline V gene sequence: CDR1 MNHEY, CDR2 SVGAGI. The CDR3 totals 12 residues. CDR3 sequence: CASSDRIYGYTF. In nucleotides, the CDR3 is TGTGCCAGCAGTGACAGGATCTATGGCTACACCTTC.

This sequence joins TRBV5-1 and TRBJ1-1; 7 nucleotides align to TRBD1. CDR3 length: 14 residues. CDR1 is SGHRS, CDR2 YFSETQ, per germline. The trim removed 6 bases at V and 4 bases at J, leaving 9 bases unmatched. The CDR3 loop reads CASTNSAGGTEAFF. CDR3 bases: TGCGCCAGCACCAATTCGGCAGGGGGCACTGAAGCTTTCTTT.

This clonotype has more than one count but fewer than ten. The chain recombines TRBV12-3 or TRBV12-4 with TRBJ2-7, with D perhaps TRBD1 or TRBD2 (7 bases each). The CDR3 is 16 residues long. V lost 5 bases to trimming and J lost 4 bases, with 21 bases between them. For the CDR3, the DNA is TGTGCCAGCAGTCCCGGCGGGAGTCAGGGGGGGTACGAGCAGTACTTC. Translating gives CASSPGGSQGGYEQYF.

At least ten counts were recorded for this clonotype. The CDR3 DNA reads as TGTGCCAGCAGCGACGGTTTCCAGCCCCAGCATTTT. Translated, it gives CASSDGFQPQHF. The genes are TRBV12-3 or TRBV12-4 and TRBJ1-5; D is unclear. The CDR3 contains 12 residues. Trimming removed 6 bases from V and 7 bases from J, with 10 bases in between.